The entry below describes one T cell receptor (beta chain). No antigen is known for it. It has no much larger one-base neighbor in the sample; base qualities were not kept. The data stem from a study of T cell responses to AZD1222 COVID-19 vaccine (dated by TCRdb to the early 2020s). Background for the entire study: A total of 230 to 250 trial participants underwent TCR sequencing, of whom roughly 210 had received two doses of AZD1222 and roughly 26 had received two doses of the MenACWY control vaccine. Trial participants were enrolled by age into subgroups of 18-55, 56-69 and 70-plus years, and roughly 150, 30 and 60 TCR-sequenced participants, respectively, were included in these subgroups. What the research found in general, with its limitations: Participants were mostly white British, with more females than males. The authors suggested clonal diversity may have been underestimated. The vaccine-associated CD4 TCRs covered the entire spike protein, and the dominant responses fell in regions 160-218 and 743-854. In the small 56-69-year group, the increase in depth fell short of significance, most likely because of low power. Reportedly, close to half of the unique spike-specific TCRs recognized epitopes lying outside the regions that are mutated in the B.1.351 and B.1.1.7 variants. Conclusions about previously exposed vaccinees are limited, since just five or six AZD1222 recipients were seropositive for SARS-CoV-2 at baseline. Spike-specific TCR breadth and depth rose significantly after two AZD1222 doses compared with day 0 and with MenACWY recipients. Because no samples from the day 14 peak response were available, repertoires could be characterized only after the peak T cell response.

Read against the paper, the sample's time point label means: about 28 days (+/-7) after the second vaccine dose. What the treatment or condition label conveys for this sample: meningococcal conjugate vaccine given as trial control. The vaccinee samples were drawn from two UK trials, COV001 and COV002, one of which was a single-blind randomized controlled phase 2/3 trial testing AZD1222 (ChAdOx1 nCoV-19) in healthy adults. For TCRbeta chain sequencing, PBMC samples were collected from trial participants at day 0 and at day 28 after the second dose. The junction shows trimming of 3 bases on V and 3 bases on J, and the gene matches do not reach 3 bases of it. There are 15 amino acids in the CDR3, from cysteine to phenylalanine inclusive. Left in the record is the CDR3 DNA by itself, 45 bases read in frame from the first base. The CDR1 and CDR2 encoded by the germline V gene are MGHRA and YSYEKL. The CDR3 regions of human TCRbeta chains were analyzed by immunosequencing. In the source study's methods: TCRs in the repertoires were matched against a reference library of SARS-CoV-2-specific TCRs that had been generated with the MIRA antigen-specificity platform. Breadth was defined as the fraction of unique TCRs that were SARS-CoV-2-associated. Depth was defined as the fraction of total T cells that were SARS-CoV-2-associated. Using the MIRA data, every spike-specific TCR was mapped to the spike region that the TCR reacted to and assigned to either a CD4 or a CD8 class. Log10-transformed breadth and depth values were compared by one-way ANOVA with Sidak's multiple comparisons tests. The table was pulled from immuneACCESS by TCRdb, which kept in-frame rearrangements only. Such tables lose some clones; where checked, under half of the loss comes from unresolved V genes, and the rest has no known cause. The V and J calls and the clone size are those of that table, but D and trimming were determined from the DNA. The sample data list under 200,000 clones, and about 92% of these were observed just once. The biggest ten clones account for approximately 4% of the sample.

The source material was peripheral blood, sampled 28 days after the second dose of the MenACWY control vaccine. This receptor was identified in an adult who received the MenACWY meningococcal vaccine as a control. This chain joins TRBV4-1 to TRBJ2-7; TRBD1 agrees with 12 junctional bases. The nucleotide sequence is given as TGCGCCAGCAGCCAGGGACAGGGGGCGATCTACGAGCAGTACTTC. Its coded protein is CASSQGQGAIYEQYF.